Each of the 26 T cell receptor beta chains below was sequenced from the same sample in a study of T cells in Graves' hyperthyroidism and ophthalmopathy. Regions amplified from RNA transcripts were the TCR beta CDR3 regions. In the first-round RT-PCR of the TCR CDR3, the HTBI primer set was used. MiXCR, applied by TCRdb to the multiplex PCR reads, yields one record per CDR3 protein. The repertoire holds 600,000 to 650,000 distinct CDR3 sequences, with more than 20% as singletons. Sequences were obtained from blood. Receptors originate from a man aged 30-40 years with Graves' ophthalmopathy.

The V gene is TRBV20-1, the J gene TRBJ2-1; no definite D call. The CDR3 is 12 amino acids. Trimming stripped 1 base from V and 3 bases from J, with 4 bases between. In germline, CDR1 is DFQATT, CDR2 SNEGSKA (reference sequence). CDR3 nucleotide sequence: TGCAGTGCTAGAGGAAACTACAATGAGCAGTTCTTC. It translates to CSARGNYNEQFF.

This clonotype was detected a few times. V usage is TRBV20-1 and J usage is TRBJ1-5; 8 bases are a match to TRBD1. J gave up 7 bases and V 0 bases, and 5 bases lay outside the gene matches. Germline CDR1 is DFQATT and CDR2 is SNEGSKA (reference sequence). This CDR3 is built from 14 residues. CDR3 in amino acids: CSARDRGTGQPQHF. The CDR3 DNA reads TGCAGTGCTAGAGATCGGGGGACAGGCCAGCCCCAGCATTTT.

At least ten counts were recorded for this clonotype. The CDR3 here is CASSPNSGRDTGELFF. Here the CDR3 DNA reads TGCGCCAGCAGCCCCAATAGCGGGAGGGACACCGGGGAGCTGTTTTTT. The chain has TRBV5-1 and TRBJ2-2, with 11 bases that match TRBD2. Germline trimming cut 4 bases from V and 3 bases from J; bases unmatched to any gene: 5. The germline gives CDR1 SGHRS, CDR2 YFSETQ. The CDR3 is 16 residues long. Combining the CDR3 with reference TRBV5-1 and TRBJ2-2 gives the whole variable domain KAGVTQTPRYLIKTRGQQVTLSCSPISGHRSVSWYQQTPGQGLQFLFEYFSETQRNKGNFPGRFSGRQFSNSRSEMNVSTLELGDSALYLCASSPNSGRDTGELFFGEGSRLTVL.

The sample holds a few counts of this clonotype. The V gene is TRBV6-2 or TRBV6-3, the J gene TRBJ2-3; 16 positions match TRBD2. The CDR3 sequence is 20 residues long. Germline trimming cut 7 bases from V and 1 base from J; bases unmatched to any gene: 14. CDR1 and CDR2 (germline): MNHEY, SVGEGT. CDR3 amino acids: CASIEIPGLAGGRGTDTQYF. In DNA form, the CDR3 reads TGTGCCAGCATAGAGATCCCGGGACTAGCGGGAGGGAGGGGCACAGATACGCAGTATTTT.

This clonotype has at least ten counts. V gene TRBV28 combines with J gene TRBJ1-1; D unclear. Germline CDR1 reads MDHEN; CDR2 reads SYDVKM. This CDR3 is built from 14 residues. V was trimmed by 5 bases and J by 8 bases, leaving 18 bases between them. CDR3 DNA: TGTGCCAGCAGTCCTGGGCAGGTTCGATGGGAAGCTTTCTTT. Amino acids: CASSPGQVRWEAFF.

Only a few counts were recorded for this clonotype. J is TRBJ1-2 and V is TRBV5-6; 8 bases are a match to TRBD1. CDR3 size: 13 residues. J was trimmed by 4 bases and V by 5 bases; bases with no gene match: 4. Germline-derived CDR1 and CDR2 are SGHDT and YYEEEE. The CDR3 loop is CASRTGVRYGYTF. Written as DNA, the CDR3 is TGTGCCAGCAGGACAGGGGTTCGCTATGGCTACACCTTC.

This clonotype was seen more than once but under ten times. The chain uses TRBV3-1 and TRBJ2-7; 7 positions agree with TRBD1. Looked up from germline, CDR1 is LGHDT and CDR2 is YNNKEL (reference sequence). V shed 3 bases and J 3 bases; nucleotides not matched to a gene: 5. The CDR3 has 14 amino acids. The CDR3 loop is CASSQKGQRYEQYF. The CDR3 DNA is TGTGCCAGCAGCCAGAAGGGACAGCGCTACGAGCAGTACTTC.

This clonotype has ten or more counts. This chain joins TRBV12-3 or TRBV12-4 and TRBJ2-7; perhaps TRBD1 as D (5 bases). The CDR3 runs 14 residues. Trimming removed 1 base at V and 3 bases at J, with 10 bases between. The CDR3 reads CASSLGDSHYEQYF. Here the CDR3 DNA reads TGTGCCAGCAGTTTAGGTGACAGCCACTACGAGCAGTACTTC.

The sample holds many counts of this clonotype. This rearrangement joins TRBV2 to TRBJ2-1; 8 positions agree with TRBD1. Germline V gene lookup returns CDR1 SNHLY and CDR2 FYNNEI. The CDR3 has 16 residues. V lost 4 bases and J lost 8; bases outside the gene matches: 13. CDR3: CASSGYGQGIGHEQFF. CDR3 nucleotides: TGTGCCAGCAGTGGATATGGACAGGGTATTGGGCATGAGCAGTTCTTC.

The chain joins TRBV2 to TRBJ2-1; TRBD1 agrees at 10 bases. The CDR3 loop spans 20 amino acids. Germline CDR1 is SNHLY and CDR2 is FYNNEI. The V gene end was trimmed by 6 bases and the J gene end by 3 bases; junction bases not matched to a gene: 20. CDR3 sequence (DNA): TGTGCCAGCAGAGAGCAATCCTTTTTTACCGGGACAGGGGACTACAATGAGCAGTTCTTC. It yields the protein CASREQSFFTGTGDYNEQFF.

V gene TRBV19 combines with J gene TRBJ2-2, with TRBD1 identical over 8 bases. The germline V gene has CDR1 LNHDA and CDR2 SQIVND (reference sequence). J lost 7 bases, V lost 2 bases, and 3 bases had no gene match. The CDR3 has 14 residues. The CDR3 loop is CASSILGTGGELFF. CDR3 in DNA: TGTGCCAGTAGTATACTCGGGACAGGCGGGGAGCTGTTTTTT. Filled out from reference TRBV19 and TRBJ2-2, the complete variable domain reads DGGITQSPKYLFRKEGQNVTLSCEQNLNHDAMYWYRQDPGQGLRLIYYSQIVNDFQKGDIAEGYSVSREKKESFPLTVTSAQKNPTAFYLCASSILGTGGELFFGEGSRLTVL.

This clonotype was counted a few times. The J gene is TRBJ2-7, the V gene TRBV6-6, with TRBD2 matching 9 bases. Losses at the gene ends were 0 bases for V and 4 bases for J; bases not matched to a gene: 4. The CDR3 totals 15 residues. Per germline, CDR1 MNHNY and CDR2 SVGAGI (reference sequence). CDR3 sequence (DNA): TGTGCCAGCAGTTACTCGAGGACTAGCGATTACGAGCAGTACTTC. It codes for CASSYSRTSDYEQYF.

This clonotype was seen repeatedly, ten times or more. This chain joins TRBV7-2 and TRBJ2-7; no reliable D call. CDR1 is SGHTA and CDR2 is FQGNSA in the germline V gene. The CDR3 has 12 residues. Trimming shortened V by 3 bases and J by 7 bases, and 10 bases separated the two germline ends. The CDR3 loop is CASSFEIGEQYF. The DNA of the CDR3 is TGTGCCAGCAGCTTCGAGATCGGGGAGCAGTACTTC.

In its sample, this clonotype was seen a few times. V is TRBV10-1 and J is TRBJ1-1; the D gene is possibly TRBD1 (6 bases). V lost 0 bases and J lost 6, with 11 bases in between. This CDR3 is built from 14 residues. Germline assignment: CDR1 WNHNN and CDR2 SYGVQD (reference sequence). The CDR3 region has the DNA TGCGCCAGCAGTGAGTCACTACCAGGGGCTGAAGCTTTCTTT. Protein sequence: CASSESLPGAEAFF.

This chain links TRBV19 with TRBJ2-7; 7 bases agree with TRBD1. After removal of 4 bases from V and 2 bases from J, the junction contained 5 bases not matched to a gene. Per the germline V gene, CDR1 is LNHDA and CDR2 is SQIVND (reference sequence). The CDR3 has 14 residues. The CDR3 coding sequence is TGTGCCAGTAGTACGCTGGGACAGCCCTACGAGCAGTACTTC. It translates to CASSTLGQPYEQYF.

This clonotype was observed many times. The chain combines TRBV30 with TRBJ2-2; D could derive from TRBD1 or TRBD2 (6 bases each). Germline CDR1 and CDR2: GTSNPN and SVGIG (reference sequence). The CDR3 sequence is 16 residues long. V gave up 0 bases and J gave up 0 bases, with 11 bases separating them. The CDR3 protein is CAWSVGGHTNTGELFF. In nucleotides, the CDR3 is TGTGCCTGGAGTGTGGGGGGACATACGAACACCGGGGAGCTGTTTTTT.

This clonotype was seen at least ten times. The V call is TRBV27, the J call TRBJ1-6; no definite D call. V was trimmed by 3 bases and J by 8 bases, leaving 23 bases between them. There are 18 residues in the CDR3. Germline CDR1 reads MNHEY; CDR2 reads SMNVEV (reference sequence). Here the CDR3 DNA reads TGTGCCAGCAGTTTCACCCACTTTGGGATATTAGAAGATTCACCCCTCCACTTT. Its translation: CASSFTHFGILEDSPLHF.

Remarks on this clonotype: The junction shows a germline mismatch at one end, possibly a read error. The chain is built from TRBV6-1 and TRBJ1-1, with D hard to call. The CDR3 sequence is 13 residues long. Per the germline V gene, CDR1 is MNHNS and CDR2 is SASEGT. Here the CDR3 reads CASSEVDNTEASF. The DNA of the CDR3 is TGTGCCAGCAGTGAAGTGGATAACACTGAAGCTTCCTTT.

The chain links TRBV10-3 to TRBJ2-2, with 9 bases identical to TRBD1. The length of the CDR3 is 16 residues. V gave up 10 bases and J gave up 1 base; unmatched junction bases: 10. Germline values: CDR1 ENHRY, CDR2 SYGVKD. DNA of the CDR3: TGTGCCAGCTACAACCCGGGACAGGGGAACACCGGGGAGCTGTTTTTT. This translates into CASYNPGQGNTGELFF.

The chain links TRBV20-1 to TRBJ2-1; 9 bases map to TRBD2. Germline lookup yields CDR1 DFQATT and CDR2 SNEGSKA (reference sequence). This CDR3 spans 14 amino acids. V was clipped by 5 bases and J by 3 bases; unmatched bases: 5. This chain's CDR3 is CSAQTSGFYNEQFF. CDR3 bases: TGCAGTGCTCAGACTAGCGGATTCTACAATGAGCAGTTCTTC.

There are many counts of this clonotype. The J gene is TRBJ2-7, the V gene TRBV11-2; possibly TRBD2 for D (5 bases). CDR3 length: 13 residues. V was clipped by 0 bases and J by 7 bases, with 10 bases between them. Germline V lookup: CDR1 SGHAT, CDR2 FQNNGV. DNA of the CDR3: TGTGCCAGCAGCTTAGATCTAGCTGGTGAGCAGTACTTC. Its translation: CASSLDLAGEQYF. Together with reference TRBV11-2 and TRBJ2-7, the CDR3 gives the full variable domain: EAGVAQSPRYKIIEKRQSVAFWCNPISGHATLYWYQQILGQGPKLLIQFQNNGVVDDSQLPKDRFSAERLKGVDSTLKIQPAKLEDSAVYLCASSLDLAGEQYFGPGTRLTVT.

The CDR3 DNA reads TGCGCCAGCAGCCAAGGGGAGGGGGCGCGTAATGAAGCTTTCTTT. It translates to CASSQGEGARNEAFF. The chain couples TRBV4-1 to TRBJ1-1; the match to TRBD1 covers 7 bases. V lost 1 base, J lost 7 bases, and 9 bases stayed unmatched. CDR1 and CDR2 from the germline V gene are MGHRA and YSYEKL. The CDR3 is 15 residues long.

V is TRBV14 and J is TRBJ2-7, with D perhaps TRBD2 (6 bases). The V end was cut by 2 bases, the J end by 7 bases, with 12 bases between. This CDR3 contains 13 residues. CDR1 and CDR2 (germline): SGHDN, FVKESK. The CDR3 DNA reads TGTGCCAGCAGCCAATTTTATGGGAGGGAGCAGTACTTC. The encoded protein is CASSQFYGREQYF. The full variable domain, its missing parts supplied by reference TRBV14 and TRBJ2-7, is EAGVTQFPSHSVIEKGQTVTLRCDPISGHDNLYWYRRVMGKEIKFLLHFVKESKQDESGMPNNRFLAERTGGTYSTLKVQPAELEDSGVYFCASSQFYGREQYFGPGTRLTVT.

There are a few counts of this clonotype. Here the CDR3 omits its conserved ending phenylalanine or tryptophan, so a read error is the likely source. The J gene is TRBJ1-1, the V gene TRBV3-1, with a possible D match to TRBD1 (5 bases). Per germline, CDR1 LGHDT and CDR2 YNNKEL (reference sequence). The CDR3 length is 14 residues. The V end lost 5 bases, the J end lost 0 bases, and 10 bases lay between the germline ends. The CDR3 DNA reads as TGTGCCAGCAGCTTCGGGACTGTGAACACTGAAGCTTTCCTT. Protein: CASSFGTVNTEAFL.

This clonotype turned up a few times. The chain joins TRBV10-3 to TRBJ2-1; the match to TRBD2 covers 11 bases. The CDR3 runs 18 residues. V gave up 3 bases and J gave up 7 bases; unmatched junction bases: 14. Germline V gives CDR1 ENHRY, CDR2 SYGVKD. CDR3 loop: CAISDPNPTSGIGNEQFF. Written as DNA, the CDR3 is TGTGCCATCAGTGATCCGAATCCGACTAGCGGGATTGGAAATGAGCAGTTCTTC.

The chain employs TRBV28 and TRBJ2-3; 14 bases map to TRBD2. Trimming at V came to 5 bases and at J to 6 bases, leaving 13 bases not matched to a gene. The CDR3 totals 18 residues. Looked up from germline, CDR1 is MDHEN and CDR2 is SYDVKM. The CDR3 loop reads CASSNLGGGLAGVDTQYF. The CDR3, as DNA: TGTGCCAGCAGTAATTTAGGTGGGGGACTAGCGGGAGTGGATACGCAGTATTTT.